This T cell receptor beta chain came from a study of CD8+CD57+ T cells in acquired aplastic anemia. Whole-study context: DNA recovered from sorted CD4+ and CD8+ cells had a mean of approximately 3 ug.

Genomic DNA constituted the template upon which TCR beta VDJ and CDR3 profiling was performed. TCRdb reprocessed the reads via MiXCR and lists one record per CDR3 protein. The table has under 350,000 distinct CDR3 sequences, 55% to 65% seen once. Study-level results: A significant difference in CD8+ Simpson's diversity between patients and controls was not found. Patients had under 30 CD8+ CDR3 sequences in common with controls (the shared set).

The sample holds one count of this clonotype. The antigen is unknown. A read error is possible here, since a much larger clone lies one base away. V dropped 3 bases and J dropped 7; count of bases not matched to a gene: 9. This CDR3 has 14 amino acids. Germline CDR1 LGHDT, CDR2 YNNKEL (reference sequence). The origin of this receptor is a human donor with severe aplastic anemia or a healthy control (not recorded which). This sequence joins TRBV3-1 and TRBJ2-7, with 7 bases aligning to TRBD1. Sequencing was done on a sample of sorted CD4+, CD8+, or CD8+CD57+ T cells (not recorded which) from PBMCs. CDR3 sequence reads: CASSHEGASNEQYF. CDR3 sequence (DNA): TGTGCCAGCAGCCATGAGGGGGCGTCGAATGAGCAGTACTTC.